A selection of T cell receptor beta chains follows, all from one sample in a study of blood T cell repertoires in COVID-19. Using immunoSEQ multiplex PCR, the repertoire was profiled, and TCRdb retains in-frame clones only, with some absent. The sample holds about 300,000 clones, approximately 84% seen once. The sample was peripheral blood. The receptors stem from a human donor with COVID-19, enrolled during active disease. The donor label of this sample is uncertain. Both conserved end residues are part of each CDR3.

j_gene,v_gene,CDR3aa
TRBJ1-5,TRBV7-9,CASSKTPSGGMDQPQHF
TRBJ1-4,TRBV19,CASTRGGRGEKLFF
TRBJ1-1,TRBV12-3/TRBV12-4,CASSKTSGTEAFF
TRBJ2-7,TRBV30,CAWVPGLAGYEQYF
TRBJ2-2,TRBV7-9,CASSFSGRPTGELFF
TRBJ2-7,TRBV6-4,CASSEIVGGEQYF
TRBJ1-5,TRBV21-1,CASSKTPRTGYF
TRBJ2-7,TRBV7-9,CASSLARESYEQYF
TRBJ2-7,TRBV28,CASTRTGSYEQYF
TRBJ2-2,TRBV7-3,CASSPTRGTGELFF
TRBJ2-5,TRBV19,CASSRTSGSQETQYF
TRBJ1-6,TRBV11-2,CASTFTGPPLHF
TRBJ1-1,TRBV28,CASRETDREAFF
TRBJ2-6,TRBV24-1,CATSDPDRSPGGANVLTF
TRBJ1-5,TRBV11-2,CASRQGDQPQHF
TRBJ2-1,TRBV7-3,CASSLAGGAWAYNEQFF
TRBJ2-5,TRBV27,CASSSGGWRLETQYF
TRBJ2-5,TRBV12-3/TRBV12-4,CASSNDRGETQYF
TRBJ1-4,TRBV6-5,CASSSWDRGQEKLFF
TRBJ2-5,TRBV28,CASSPNPTGGGRSQYF
TRBJ2-2,TRBV19,CASSAANTGELFF
TRBJ1-2,TRBV7-8,CASTRQSYPSNYGYTF
TRBJ2-7,TRBV30,CAWSVRGRTIYEQYF
TRBJ2-2,TRBV7-9,CARDRAPDTGELFF
TRBJ1-2,TRBV5-4,CASSPMTGGLTNYGYTF
TRBJ2-4,TRBV6-5,CASSYDRGRQYF
TRBJ2-1,TRBV15,CATSRELGTTNRDNEQFF
TRBJ1-1,TRBV28,CASSYRVYWNTEAFF
TRBJ2-7,TRBV27,CASGNRGTGEQYF
TRBJ2-3,TRBV18,CASSPPAGTDTQYF
TRBJ1-2,TRBV24-1,CATSSRESYGYTF
TRBJ2-3,TRBV30,CACRDRGYTDTQYF
TRBJ1-5,TRBV28,CASRGTGTGRDQPQHF
TRBJ1-3,TRBV19,CASSTGASGNTIYF
TRBJ2-1,TRBV6-5,CASRRDRSPYNEQFF
TRBJ2-7,TRBV6-2/TRBV6-3,CASSDWDSSSYEQYF
TRBJ2-1,TRBV7-6,CASSARTSGAYNEQFF
TRBJ1-4,TRBV4-3,CASSQDLAGGVEKLFF
TRBJ2-1,TRBV6-6,CASRIAASYNEQFF
TRBJ2-1,TRBV6-1,CASSERASGWGAYNEQFF
TRBJ2-7,TRBV28,CASSFPGGLAGGPSSYEQYF
TRBJ1-2,TRBV3-1/TRBV3-2,CASSRDRNYGYTF
TRBJ2-3,TRBV5-1,CASSLEASGRQGTQYF
TRBJ1-4,TRBV10-3,CAITGGRDEKLFF
TRBJ2-2,TRBV6-5,CASSIPGQGAKELFF
TRBJ2-3,TRBV5-1,CASSLVREAGTDTQYF
TRBJ2-1,TRBV10-3,CAISTGTSAYNEQFF
TRBJ1-2,TRBV7-2,CASSWTGREEGYTF
TRBJ2-3,TRBV4-3,CASSQAGGTTDTQYF
TRBJ2-7,TRBV28,CASMPQGSSYEQYF
TRBJ1-3,TRBV30,CAWSGHSSGNTIYF
TRBJ2-7,TRBV4-2,CASSLRQGYEQYF
TRBJ2-1,TRBV29-1,CSADRDRVNNEQFF
TRBJ1-3,TRBV5-1,CASSLGQGPSSGNTIYF
TRBJ1-5,TRBV5-4,CASSLDTHGPQHF